This T cell receptor (beta chain) was identified in a study of cytomegalovirus exposure and HLA in healthy donors. Study-wide context: Previous work identified roughly 120 million unique TCR beta sequences from 150 million to 200 million T cells.

60 Vbeta and 13 Jbeta primers were used in PCR. Generated by immunoSEQ multiplex PCR, the TCRdb table keeps only in-frame clones and is missing some. Of 90,000 or so clones in the sample, 65% to 90% were seen once. Germline V lookup: CDR1 SNHLY, CDR2 FYNNEI. After removal of 1 base from V and 2 bases from J, the junction contained 3 bases not matched to a gene. This CDR3 comprises 16 residues. The sequenced sample was PBMCs. This clonotype was sampled from a man aged 30 to 39 in good health and CMV-seropositive. The V gene is TRBV2, the J gene TRBJ2-1; 9 bases align to TRBD2. CDR3 sequence: CASSEELAGAYNEQFF. The DNA for the CDR3 is TGTGCCAGCAGTGAAGAGTTAGCGGGAGCCTACAATGAGCAGTTCTTC.